The clone carrying this T cell receptor beta chain has only a few counts. Its specificity is not known. Generation of TCR cDNA used 5'RACE template switching (which added a universal primer site and UMIs). From the 5' RACE reads, TCRdb called clonotypes with MiXCR, one entry per CDR3 protein. This sample has some 320,000 distinct CDR3 sequences, with about 4% found just once. This sample was included in a study of T cells after yellow fever vaccination. The CDR3 contains 18 residues. V dropped 1 base and J dropped 5; count of bases not matched to a gene: 14. From germline, CDR1 is SGHTA and CDR2 FQGNSA. General study points: A weaker but faster secondary response was observed, peaking on day 5 versus 15. It was a small share of clonotypes that appeared in both CD4 and CD8 compartments.

The sample here was PBMCs, taken 5 days after the yellow fever booster vaccination. This clonotype originated in a man younger than 35 who received the YFV17D yellow fever vaccine. This chain uses TRBV7-2 with TRBJ2-3, with TRBD1 matching over 8 bases. In DNA form, the CDR3 reads TGTGCCAGCAGCTTAGTGACTGGGCAGGGGGCGCGGGGAGATACGCAGTATTTT. Translated, it gives CASSLVTGQGARGDTQYF.